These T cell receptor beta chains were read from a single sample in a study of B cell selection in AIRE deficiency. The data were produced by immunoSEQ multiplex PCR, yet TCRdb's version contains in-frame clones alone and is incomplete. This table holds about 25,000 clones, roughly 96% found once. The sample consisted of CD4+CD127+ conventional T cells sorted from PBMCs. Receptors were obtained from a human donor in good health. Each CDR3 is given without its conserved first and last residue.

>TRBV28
ASSLGEEQY
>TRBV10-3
AISESKENGYT
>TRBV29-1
SVKSGELAGVNTGELF
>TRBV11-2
ASSLGGRVGTRY
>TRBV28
ASSLVGRVGEAF
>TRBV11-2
ASSVGTGATNEKLF
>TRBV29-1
SVEGVGGLRF
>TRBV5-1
ASSLFTGPNEKLF
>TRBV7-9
ASSVAGGLRLYNEQF
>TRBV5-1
ASSSEPRGVPYNSPLH
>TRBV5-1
ASSPPGQGYPGELF
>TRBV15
ATSRVGNEQF
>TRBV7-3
ASSSRDTNEQF
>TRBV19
ASRGQSSYNEQF
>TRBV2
ARSGGEDTQY
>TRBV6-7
ASSCSKRLQSRANVLT
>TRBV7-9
ASSLTSGDYNEQF
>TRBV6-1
AARRTGDYNEKLF
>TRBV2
ASSGQQNTEAF
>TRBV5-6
ASLYQSRANVLT
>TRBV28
ASSLRVNYGYT
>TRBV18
ASSPVAGRGEKLF
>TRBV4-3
ASSQGRGRYIQY
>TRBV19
ASSKPGTGGETQY
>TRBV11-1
ASSWGGGPVQETQY
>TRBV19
ASTTDGNTIY
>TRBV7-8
ASSLDRASSGYT
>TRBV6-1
ASSEGWGRSSYEQY